Below, 28 T cell receptor beta chains from the same sample are listed, as sequenced in a study of neoadjuvant anti-PD-1 for oral cavity cancer. Libraries were prepared by immunoSEQ multiplex PCR; TCRdb keeps only in-frame clonotypes and omits some of them. Of about 9,500 clones listed, around 68% are singletons. Time point specified: after neoadjuvant nivolumab, at surgical resection. The sample here was PBMCs, taken after nivolumab (anti-PD-1) treatment. These receptors originate from a person aged 35-80 years with oral cavity squamous cell carcinoma.

V gene TRBV5-4 combines with J gene TRBJ2-7; no clear D gene. Trimming stripped 0 bases from V and 3 bases from J, with 7 bases between. The germline V gene encodes CDR1 SGHNT and CDR2 YYREEE (reference sequence). This CDR3 is built from 13 residues. In DNA, the CDR3 is TGTGCCAGCAGCTTGGGTTCCCTCTACGAGCAGTACTTC. It yields the protein CASSLGSLYEQYF.

The genes are TRBV9 and TRBJ2-3; D assignment may be TRBD1 or TRBD2 (6 bases each). The CDR3 totals 15 residues. V was pared by 3 bases and J by 4 bases, with 15 bases between. Germline assignment: CDR1 SGDLS and CDR2 YYNGEE. The CDR3 loop is CASSDPGGSADTQYF. CDR3 nucleotide sequence: TGTGCCAGCAGCGACCCCGGGGGCTCGGCAGATACGCAGTATTTT.

The chain joins TRBV6-5 to TRBJ1-1; 8 bases line up with TRBD1. CDR3 size: 15 residues. With V trimmed by 4 bases and J by 0 bases, 4 bases remained unmatched. Germline lookup yields CDR1 MNHEY and CDR2 SVGAGI. CDR3 amino acids: CASSLGQGMNTEAFF. The DNA for the CDR3 is TGTGCCAGCAGTTTAGGACAGGGAATGAACACTGAAGCTTTCTTT.

This clone was detected only a few times. The chain links TRBV6-1 to TRBJ1-5, with TRBD1 identical over 8 bases. Germline V gene lookup returns CDR1 MNHNS and CDR2 SASEGT. The V gene end was trimmed by 3 bases and the J gene end by 2 bases; junction bases not matched to a gene: 6. The CDR3 consists of 16 residues. The CDR3 spells CASSDPSGGGNQPQHF. As DNA, the CDR3 is TGTGCCAGCAGTGATCCCTCAGGGGGCGGCAATCAGCCCCAGCATTTT.

The J gene is TRBJ2-3, the V gene TRBV5-4, with TRBD2 as a possible D gene (6 bases). Germline CDR1 is SGHNT and CDR2 is YYREEE (reference sequence). The CDR3 runs 17 residues. The ends were cut back, 1 base at V and 4 bases at J, with 19 bases in the middle. CDR3 DNA sequence: TGTGCCAGCAGCTTGAGAAGCGGGTTCGCTTATTCAGATACGCAGTATTTT. Amino acids: CASSLRSGFAYSDTQYF.

V is TRBV7-9 and J is TRBJ1-3, with a weak D call TRBD1 (5 bases). The V end was cut by 5 bases, the J end by 4 bases, with 12 bases between. CDR1 is SEHNR, CDR2 FQNEAQ, per germline (reference sequence). The CDR3 consists of 14 residues. CDR3 residues: CASSHRRGGNTIYF. The CDR3 DNA reads TGTGCCAGCAGCCACCGACGGGGGGGAAACACCATATATTTT.

The CDR3 DNA is TGTGCCAGCAGCCTCCTAGCGGAGTACAATGAGCAGTTCTTC. Translated: CASSLLAEYNEQFF. The chain links TRBV5-4 to TRBJ2-1; 7 bases agree with TRBD2. The J segment lost 4 bases and the V segment lost 4 bases, leaving 5 bases of the junction unmatched. The germline gives CDR1 SGHNT, CDR2 YYREEE (reference sequence). This CDR3 contains 14 residues. The full variable domain, with the rest looked up from reference TRBV5-4 and TRBJ2-1, is ETGVTQSPTHLIKTRGQQVTLRCSSQSGHNTVSWYQQALGQGPQFIFQYYREEENGRGNFPPRFSGLQFPNYSSELNVNALELDDSALYLCASSLLAEYNEQFFGPGTRLTVL.

In its sample, this clone was seen a few times. The CDR3 loop reads CASSTTSGSVNEQFF. CDR3 sequence (DNA): TGTGCCAGCAGTACGACTAGCGGGAGCGTAAATGAGCAGTTCTTC. The V and J genes are TRBV27 and TRBJ2-1; 12 positions agree with TRBD2. Germline lookup yields CDR1 MNHEY and CDR2 SMNVEV (reference sequence). The CDR3 has 15 amino acids. J was trimmed by 7 bases and V by 5 bases; bases with no gene match: 6.

This chain links TRBV4-2 with TRBJ2-1, with a possible D match to TRBD1 (6 bases). CDR3 length: 13 residues. Between the trimmed V and J ends, which lost 5 bases and 13 bases, there was a span of 18 bases. Germline V CDR1 and CDR2: LGHNA, YNFKEQ. The DNA of the CDR3 is TGTGCCAGCAGCGAACAGGGTGGATATATACAGTTCTTC. Encoded protein: CASSEQGGYIQFF.

This rearrangement joins TRBV14 to TRBJ2-2; 7 positions agree with TRBD1. Germline V gene lookup returns CDR1 SGHDN and CDR2 FVKESK. This CDR3 region has 18 residues. V shed 2 bases, J shed 2 bases, and the junction held 11 bases outside the gene matches. This CDR3 is CASSQWARRGPNTGELFF. CDR3 nucleotide sequence: TGTGCCAGCAGCCAATGGGCCAGAAGGGGGCCTAACACCGGGGAGCTGTTTTTT.

The chain carries TRBV4-2 and TRBJ1-1; no clear D gene. The CDR3 consists of 13 residues. Germline CDR1 LGHNA, CDR2 YNFKEQ. The V and J ends lost 0 bases and 7 bases respectively, with 9 bases between them. In nucleotides, the CDR3 is TGTGCCAGCAGCCAAGACAGCAATCTTGAAGCTTTCTTT. It codes for CASSQDSNLEAFF.

J is TRBJ2-5 and V is TRBV7-6; no definite D call. CDR3 length: 15 residues. V was trimmed by 1 base and J by 2 bases, leaving 11 bases between them. Germline CDR1 is SGHVS and CDR2 is FNYEAQ. Here the CDR3 reads CASSLVDSPQETQYF. Here the CDR3 DNA reads TGTGCCAGCAGCTTAGTTGACTCCCCGCAAGAGACCCAGTACTTC.

The rearrangement links TRBV6-1 to TRBJ2-5; D is perhaps TRBD1 (6 bases). Germline V gives CDR1 MNHNS, CDR2 SASEGT. The V gene lost 5 bases and the J gene lost 0 bases, with 10 bases spanning the gap. This CDR3 region has 14 residues. CDR3 nucleotide sequence: TGTGCCAGCAGTCCCAGGGGACACCAAGAGACCCAGTACTTC. Its protein product is CASSPRGHQETQYF.

The rearrangement uses TRBV5-1 and TRBJ1-2; D not resolved. The length of the CDR3 is 14 residues. In germline, CDR1 is SGHRS, CDR2 YFSETQ. Trimming took off 0 bases at V and 2 bases at J, with 8 bases between the two ends. This chain's CDR3 is CASSLDAANYGYTF. CDR3 nucleotides: TGCGCCAGCAGCTTGGATGCAGCCAACTATGGCTACACCTTC.

The chain is built from TRBV11-2 and TRBJ1-5; unclear D gene. Germline values: CDR1 SGHAT, CDR2 FQNNGV. CDR3 length: 15 amino acids. With 1 base removed from V and 7 bases from J, the gap between germline ends came to 14 bases. The CDR3 sequence is CASSLAGLEGQPQHF. Here the CDR3 DNA reads TGTGCCAGCAGCTTAGCGGGGTTGGAGGGACAGCCCCAGCATTTT.

The chain joins TRBV11-2 to TRBJ1-1; unclear D gene. CDR3 length equals 16 residues. Trimming took 0 bases from V and 1 from J, leaving 12 bases between them. Germline CDR1 reads SGHAT; CDR2 reads FQNNGV. CDR3 amino acids: CASSLDPFGRNTEAFF. DNA of the CDR3: TGTGCCAGCAGCTTAGATCCGTTCGGCAGGAACACTGAAGCTTTCTTT.

The chain carries TRBV29-1 and TRBJ2-3, with D possibly matching TRBD2 (5 bases). This CDR3 contains 13 residues. V lost 7 bases to trimming and J lost 0 bases, with 11 bases between them. Germline CDR1 is SQVTM and CDR2 is ANQGSEA. The CDR3 coding sequence is TGCAGCGGGTGGAGCGGTAGCACAGATACGCAGTATTTT. Its protein product is CSGWSGSTDTQYF.

This chain uses TRBV10-3 with TRBJ2-7; tentative D call: TRBD2 (5 bases). The CDR3 runs to 12 residues. With 4 bases removed from V and 3 bases from J, the gap between germline ends came to 7 bases. CDR1 ENHRY and CDR2 SYGVKD come from the germline V gene. As DNA, the CDR3 is TGTGCCATCAGTGGGACTGACTACGAGCAGTACTTC. It encodes CAISGTDYEQYF.

This clone was seen just once. The chain joins TRBV4-1 to TRBJ1-6, with D unclear. With 4 bases removed from V and 10 bases from J, the gap between germline ends came to 14 bases. The CDR3 totals 14 residues. Germline V gene sequence: CDR1 MGHRA, CDR2 YSYEKL. The DNA for the CDR3 is TGCGCCAGCAGCCCCCTTTTTCAGGCCTCACCCCTCCACTTT. This encodes CASSPLFQASPLHF.

V is TRBV27 and J is TRBJ1-2, with D tentatively TRBD1 (6 bases). V lost 2 bases to trimming and J lost 8 bases, with 12 bases between them. The CDR3 is 13 amino acids. CDR1 is MNHEY and CDR2 is SMNVEV in the germline V gene (reference sequence). The CDR3 DNA follows: TGTGCCAGCAGTTTAGGGGAGACAGGCGGCTACACCTTC. Translation gives CASSLGETGGYTF.

This chain joins TRBV5-1 and TRBJ2-2; D is ambiguous. Germline CDR1 and CDR2: SGHRS and YFSETQ. V gave up 0 bases and J gave up 4 bases, with 7 bases separating them. The CDR3 length is 14 residues. CDR3 protein: CASSLEKATGELFF. The CDR3 nucleotides read TGCGCCAGCAGCTTGGAAAAGGCCACCGGGGAGCTGTTTTTT.

The chain combines TRBV5-1 with TRBJ2-1, with D unresolved. Germline V gives CDR1 SGHRS, CDR2 YFSETQ. This CDR3 region has 15 residues. V lost 4 bases, J lost 7 bases, and 18 bases lay in between. The CDR3 here is CASSHRVGVGNEQFF. The DNA of the CDR3 is TGCGCCAGCAGCCACCGGGTTGGGGTTGGGAATGAGCAGTTCTTC.

This rearrangement joins TRBV5-1 to TRBJ2-2; 11 bases map to TRBD1. CDR3 size: 18 residues. With 3 bases clipped from V and 4 bases from J, the junction kept 11 bases outside the gene matches. In germline, CDR1 is SGHRS, CDR2 YFSETQ. The CDR3 DNA sequence: TGCGCCAGCAGCTCCGGACAGGGGGCGCAGAGGGGCACCGGGGAGCTGTTTTTT. It translates to CASSSGQGAQRGTGELFF.

CDR3 in DNA: TGTGCCTGGAGTGTATACGGGCGAAGCAATCAGCCCCAGCATTTT. Protein: CAWSVYGRSNQPQHF. The chain is built from TRBV30 and TRBJ1-5; D is uncertain. In germline, CDR1 is GTSNPN, CDR2 SVGIG (reference sequence). V lost 0 bases and J 1 base, leaving 10 bases between the germline ends. The CDR3 covers 15 residues.

The V gene is TRBV9, the J gene TRBJ1-5; no clear D gene. The V gene's germline CDR1 is SGDLS and CDR2 YYNGEE. V dropped 3 bases and J dropped 5 bases, with 9 bases sitting between them. The CDR3 has 13 residues. CDR3 bases: TGTGCCAGCAGCGCCTCTGCGGATCAGCCCCAGCATTTT. This sequence encodes CASSASADQPQHF.

The rearrangement joins TRBV15 to TRBJ1-2; 10 nucleotides align to TRBD1. This CDR3 is 14 amino acids long. Germline assignment: CDR1 LNHNV and CDR2 YYDKDF (reference sequence). V gave up 5 bases and J gave up 6 bases; unmatched junction bases: 6. The CDR3 is CATSSDRGIHGYTF. The CDR3 bases are TGTGCCACCAGCTCGGACAGGGGGATCCATGGCTACACCTTC.

The rearrangement links TRBV6-6 to TRBJ1-2, with D possibly TRBD1 on 5 matching bases. The V end was cut by 2 bases, the J end by 2 bases, with 6 bases between. The CDR3 totals 13 residues. Looked up from germline, CDR1 is MNHNY and CDR2 is SVGAGI (reference sequence). The CDR3 loop reads CASSYRTNYGYTF. CDR3 sequence (DNA): TGTGCCAGCAGTTACCGGACAAACTATGGCTACACCTTC.

V usage is TRBV19 and J usage is TRBJ2-1; D is ambiguous. Between the trimmed V and J ends, which lost 3 bases and 12 bases, there was a span of 9 bases. The CDR3 has 11 residues. Looked up from germline, CDR1 is LNHDA and CDR2 is SQIVND (reference sequence). The DNA of the CDR3 is TGTGCCAGTAGTATGTTGGGATCGCAGTTCTTC. Translating it yields CASSMLGSQFF.